These T cell receptor beta chains were read from a single sample in a study of T-cell memory formation after mild COVID-19. From the 5' RACE reads, TCRdb called clonotypes with MiXCR, one entry per CDR3 protein. This table holds hundreds of thousands of distinct CDR3 sequences, around 20% found once. Input material: PBMCs or a T cell subset sorted from them (not recorded which). These receptors all stem from an adult woman who had mild COVID-19 (a few samples of this study predate the infection). Cell type and time point are not known. Each CDR3 is given with its conserved first and last residue. D genes are given only for firm matches. Clone sizes are given selectively: once, few, many, or a class where the clone is expanded.

>TRBV18|TRBJ2-3|few|TRBD2|16
TGTGCCAGCTCACTTGGGACTAGCGGGAAAGCAGATACGCAGTATTTT
CASSLGTSGKADTQYF
>TRBV6-5|TRBJ2-7|few|-|14
TGTGCCAGCAGTTACTCGAGTGGGGGCCACGAGCAGTACTTC
CASSYSSGGHEQYF
>TRBV30|TRBJ1-1|-|-|11
TGTGCCTGGGTGGGAGACAGTGAAGCTTTCTTT
CAWVGDSEAFF
>TRBV7-6|TRBJ2-7|few|-|13
TGTGCCAGCAGCTTCGAAGACGGATCCGAGCAGTACTTC
CASSFEDGSEQYF
>TRBV6-5|TRBJ2-2|few|-|16
TGTGCCAGCAGTTACTCTTTCAGGGCGGTCACCGGGGAGCTGTTTTTT
CASSYSFRAVTGELFF
>TRBV16|TRBJ2-3|few|-|13
TGTGCCAGCAGCCACGCGGGCACAGATACGCAGTATTTT
CASSHAGTDTQYF
>TRBV6-6|TRBJ1-6|few|TRBD1|15
TGTGCCAGCAGTTCCATCGACAGGGGGGGAGTACCCCTCCACTTT
CASSSIDRGGVPLHF
>TRBV9|TRBJ2-1|few|-|14
TGTGCCAGCAGCGTAGAACTAGGGCGGGTTGAGCAGTTCTTC
CASSVELGRVEQFF
>TRBV4-3|TRBJ2-3|few|-|15
TGCGCCAGCAGCCAAGGACCTCCTAGCACAGATACGCAGTATTTT
CASSQGPPSTDTQYF
>TRBV5-1|TRBJ2-1|-|-|17
TGCGCCAGCAGCTTGGCCTTGGCGGGCGGGCGTCGGGCGGAGCAGTTCTTC
CASSLALAGGRRAEQFF
>TRBV4-1|TRBJ1-5|many|-|14
TGCGCCAGCAGCCTAGGACTGAGCAATCAGCCCCAGCATTTT
CASSLGLSNQPQHF
>TRBV7-6|TRBJ1-2|few|-|14
TGTGCCAGCAGCCCCGGGTCAGGGAGCTATGGCTACACCTTC
CASSPGSGSYGYTF
>TRBV12-3/TRBV12-4|TRBJ2-7|-|-|13
TGTGCCAGCAGTACGGGGGAAGTTTACGAGCAGTACTTC
CASSTGEVYEQYF
>TRBV2|TRBJ1-4|few|-|15
TGTGCCAGCAGTGAAGATTATGAGCGGGGAGTAAAACTGTTTTTT
CASSEDYERGVKLFF
>TRBV6-1|TRBJ1-5|-|TRBD1|14
TGTGCCAGCAGCAACAGGGGCAACAATCAGCCCCAGCATTTT
CASSNRGNNQPQHF
>TRBV20-1|TRBJ2-3|few|TRBD1|14
TGCAGTGCTTACAGGGGACCCCGCACAGATACGCAGTATTTT
CSAYRGPRTDTQYF
>TRBV2|TRBJ2-7|few|-|13
TGTGCCAGCAGTGAAGCGCATCACTACGAGCAGTACTTC
CASSEAHHYEQYF
>TRBV10-2|TRBJ2-3|-|-|12
TGCGCCAGCAGCCCCCAGCCAGATACGCAGTATTTT
CASSPQPDTQYF
>TRBV2|TRBJ2-1|-|TRBD2|18
TGTGCCAGCAGGCCTTTCCCACGACTAGCGGGGGGATACAATGAGCAGTTCTTC
CASRPFPRLAGGYNEQFF
>TRBV12-3/TRBV12-4|TRBJ2-6|-|TRBD2|17
TGTGCCAGCAGGGGGACTAGCGACCACTCTGGGGCCAACGTCCTGACTTTC
CASRGTSDHSGANVLTF
>TRBV4-1|TRBJ1-1|-|-|16
TGCGCCAGCAGCCCCCAGGCGGCCAACCCTGCCCTTGAAGCTTTCTTT
CASSPQAANPALEAFF
>TRBV6-2/TRBV6-3|TRBJ1-1|-|-|12
TGTGCCAGCAGAGAAACAGTGCCTGAAGCTTTCTTT
CASRETVPEAFF
>TRBV4-1|TRBJ2-3|few|-|17
TGCGCCAGCAGCCAAGCCCGGGGCCTCTATAGGGCAGATACGCAGTATTTT
CASSQARGLYRADTQYF